This paragraph reports one T cell receptor (beta chain). This record comes from a study of T cell changes during pregnancy in multiple sclerosis. Germline values: CDR1 LNHDA, CDR2 SQIVND (reference sequence). V lost 6 bases, J lost 2 bases, and 4 bases stayed unmatched. The CDR3 has 14 amino acids. Method: immunoSEQ multiplex PCR; TCRdb's copy keeps in-frame clones and lacks some. The sample consists of fewer than 65,000 clones, roughly 90% of them appearing once. The sequence came from a female donor with multiple sclerosis, enrolled in a pregnancy study. J is TRBJ1-2 and V is TRBV19, with TRBD1 matching over 9 bases. The specimen was peripheral blood, collected before pregnancy. DNA for the CDR3: TGTGCCAGTAGCAGACAGGGGGTGAACTATGGCTACACCTTC. Its translation is CASSRQGVNYGYTF.